Sequencing of this TCR beta chain was carried out in a study of cytomegalovirus exposure and HLA in healthy donors. PCR primers comprised 60 Vbeta and 13 Jbeta primers. The protocol was immunoSEQ multiplex PCR, while the TCRdb copy is restricted to in-frame clones and leaves out a portion. The profile shows 100,000 to 150,000 clones, around three quarters of them singletons. This CDR3 is built from 11 residues. Looked up from germline, CDR1 is MNHNY and CDR2 is SVGAGI (reference sequence). Trimming stripped 7 bases from V and 9 bases from J, with 12 bases between. On this clone: What it binds is not known.

Study-wide findings and caveats: Association of approximately 18,000 TCR beta sequences with HLA alleles was found at 0.05 false discovery rate in a later analysis. Reported findings show TCR beta sequences accurately forecast HLA-A and HLA-B alleles in most subjects. Later analysis found that TCR beta chains associated with HLA were more clonally expanded than other, equally common chains.

The source material was PBMCs. The TCR was taken from a woman between 55 and 75 years old in good health and CMV-seropositive. V usage is TRBV6-6 and J usage is TRBJ1-1, with D maybe TRBD1 (6 bases). The CDR3 reads CASTPDRKAFF. Written as DNA, the CDR3 is TGTGCCAGCACCCCAGACAGGAAAGCTTTCTTT.